The table lists the clone carrying this T cell receptor beta chain with a few counts. This sample was included in a study of T cell repertoires in cytomegalovirus infection. Using its own MiXCR run on the reads, TCRdb lists one record per CDR3 protein. The sample holds about 740,000 distinct CDR3 sequences; 35% to 45% are singletons and the top ten take around 2.6%. Germline lookup yields CDR1 SGHTA and CDR2 FQGNSA. The length of the CDR3 is 19 residues. The J segment lost 1 base and the V segment lost 5 bases, leaving 11 bases of the junction unmatched. Sequenced sample: PBMCs. The receptor comes from a human donor in good health (CMV status not recorded). Some clones in this sample may be carry-over from other donors' samples. V gene TRBV7-2 combines with J gene TRBJ2-1; TRBD2 agrees at 13 bases. The DNA of the CDR3 is TGTGCCAGCAGCGTAAGGACTAGCGGGAGAATAGGGTCCTACAATGAGCAGTTCTTC. Protein: CASSVRTSGRIGSYNEQFF.